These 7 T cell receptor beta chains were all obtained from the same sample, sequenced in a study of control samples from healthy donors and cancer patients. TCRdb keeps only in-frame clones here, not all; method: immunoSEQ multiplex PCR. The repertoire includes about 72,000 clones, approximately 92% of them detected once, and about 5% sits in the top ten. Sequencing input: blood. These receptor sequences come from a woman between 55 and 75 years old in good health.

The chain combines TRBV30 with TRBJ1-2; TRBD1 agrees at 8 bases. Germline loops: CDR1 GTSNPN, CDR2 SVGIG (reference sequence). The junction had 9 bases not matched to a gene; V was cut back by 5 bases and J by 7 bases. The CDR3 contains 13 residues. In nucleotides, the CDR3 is TGTGCCTGGGGTATGACAGGGGAAGGTGGCTACACCTTC. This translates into CAWGMTGEGGYTF.

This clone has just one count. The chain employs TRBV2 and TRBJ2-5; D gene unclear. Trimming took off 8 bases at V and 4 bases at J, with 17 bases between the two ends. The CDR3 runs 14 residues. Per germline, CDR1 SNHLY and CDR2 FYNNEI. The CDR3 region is CASLLRSAAETQYF. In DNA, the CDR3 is TGTGCCAGCTTATTAAGGTCCGCGGCAGAGACCCAGTACTTC.

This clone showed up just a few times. In DNA form, the CDR3 reads TGTGCCAGCAGCGTAGATCAGGGCTATGGCTACACCTTC. Translation: CASSVDQGYGYTF. V and J are TRBV9 and TRBJ1-2, with TRBD1 as a possible D gene (5 bases). V lost 0 bases and J lost 4, with 7 bases in between. Per the germline V gene, CDR1 is SGDLS and CDR2 is YYNGEE. CDR3 size: 13 residues.

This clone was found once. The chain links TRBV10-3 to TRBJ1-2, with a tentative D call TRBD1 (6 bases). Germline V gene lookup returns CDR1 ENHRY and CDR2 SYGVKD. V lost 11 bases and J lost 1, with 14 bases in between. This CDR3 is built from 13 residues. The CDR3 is CAVTGSSNYGYTF. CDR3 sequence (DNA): TGTGCCGTGACAGGATCCAGTAACTATGGCTACACCTTC.

The CDR3 is CASSRTGGDYGYTF. For the CDR3, the DNA is TGTGCCAGCAGTAGGACAGGGGGAGACTATGGCTACACCTTC. The gene calls are TRBV6-5 and TRBJ1-2; 10 positions agree with TRBD1. V lost 5 bases, J lost 3 bases, and 3 bases stayed unmatched. The V gene's germline CDR1 is MNHEY and CDR2 SVGAGI. The CDR3 extends over 14 amino acids.

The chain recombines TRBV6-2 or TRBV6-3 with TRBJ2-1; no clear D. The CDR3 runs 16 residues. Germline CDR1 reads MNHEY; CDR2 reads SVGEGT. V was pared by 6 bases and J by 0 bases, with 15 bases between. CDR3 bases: TGTGCCAGCAGACCTTACAGACCTATCTCCTACAATGAGCAGTTCTTC. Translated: CASRPYRPISYNEQFF.

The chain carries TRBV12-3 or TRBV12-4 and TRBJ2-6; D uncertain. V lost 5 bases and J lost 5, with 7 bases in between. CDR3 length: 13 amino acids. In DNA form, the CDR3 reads TGTGCCAGCAGTCAAAGTTGGGCCAACGTCCTGACTTTC. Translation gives CASSQSWANVLTF.